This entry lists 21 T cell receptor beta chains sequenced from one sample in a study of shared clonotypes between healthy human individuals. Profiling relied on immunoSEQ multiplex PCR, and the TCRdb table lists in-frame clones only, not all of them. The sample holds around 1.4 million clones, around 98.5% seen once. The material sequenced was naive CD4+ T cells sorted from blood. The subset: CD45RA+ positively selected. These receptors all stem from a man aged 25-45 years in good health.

The CDR3 DNA sequence: TGTGCCAGTAGTGAACCCCCGGGACTAGCCAACAATGAGCAGTTCTTC. It encodes CASSEPPGLANNEQFF. This chain joins TRBV19 and TRBJ2-1; TRBD2 matches 9 bases. There are 16 residues in the CDR3. From germline, CDR1 is LNHDA and CDR2 SQIVND (reference sequence). The V segment lost 5 bases and the J segment 5 bases; nucleotides outside the gene matches: 10.

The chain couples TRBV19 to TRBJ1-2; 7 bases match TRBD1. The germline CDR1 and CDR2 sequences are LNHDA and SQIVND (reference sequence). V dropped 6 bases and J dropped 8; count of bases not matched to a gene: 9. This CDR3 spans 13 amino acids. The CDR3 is CASRRDRVEGYTF. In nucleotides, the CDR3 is TGTGCCAGTAGGAGAGACAGGGTCGAGGGCTACACCTTC.

The CDR3 is CASSVGTSGRARETQYF. The CDR3 DNA sequence: TGTGCCAGCAGCGTAGGGACTAGCGGGAGGGCCAGGGAGACCCAGTACTTC. This chain joins TRBV9 and TRBJ2-5; 15 bases are a match to TRBD2. The CDR3 is 17 residues long. Trimming cost V 0 bases and J 5 bases; bases outside gene matches: 5. In germline, CDR1 is SGDLS, CDR2 YYNGEE.

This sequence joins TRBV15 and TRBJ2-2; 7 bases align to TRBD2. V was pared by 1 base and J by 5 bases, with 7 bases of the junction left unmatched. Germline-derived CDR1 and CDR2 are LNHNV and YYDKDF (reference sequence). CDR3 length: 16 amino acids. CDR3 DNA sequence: TGTGCCACCAGCAGAGCGCGGGAGCAGGGTACCGGGGAGCTGTTTTTT. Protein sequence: CATSRAREQGTGELFF.

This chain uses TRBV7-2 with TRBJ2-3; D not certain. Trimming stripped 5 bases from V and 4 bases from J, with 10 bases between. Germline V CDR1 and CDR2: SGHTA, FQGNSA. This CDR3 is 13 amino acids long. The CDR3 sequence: CASSPPSSDTQYF. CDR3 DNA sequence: TGTGCCAGCAGCCCACCCTCGTCAGATACGCAGTATTTT.

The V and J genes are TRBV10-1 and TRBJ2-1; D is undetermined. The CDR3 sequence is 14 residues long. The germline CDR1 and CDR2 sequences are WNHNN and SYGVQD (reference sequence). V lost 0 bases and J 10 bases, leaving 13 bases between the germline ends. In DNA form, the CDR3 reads TGCGCCAGCAGTGAGTCTGACGGTCGTACGGAGCAGTTCTTC. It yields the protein CASSESDGRTEQFF.

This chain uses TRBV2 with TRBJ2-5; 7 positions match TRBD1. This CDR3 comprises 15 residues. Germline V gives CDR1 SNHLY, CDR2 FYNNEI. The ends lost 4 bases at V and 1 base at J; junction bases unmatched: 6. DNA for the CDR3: TGTGCCAGCAGTGCAGTAGGGACAGCCCAAGAGACCCAGTACTTC. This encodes CASSAVGTAQETQYF.

The chain's CDR3 is CASSRAGPYEQYF. In nucleotides, the CDR3 is TGTGCCAGCAGCCGGGCAGGGCCCTACGAGCAGTACTTC. This chain uses TRBV9 with TRBJ2-7; possibly TRBD1 for D (5 bases). V lost 4 bases and J 2 bases, leaving 10 bases between the germline ends. This CDR3 is built from 13 residues. Germline V gene sequence: CDR1 SGDLS, CDR2 YYNGEE.

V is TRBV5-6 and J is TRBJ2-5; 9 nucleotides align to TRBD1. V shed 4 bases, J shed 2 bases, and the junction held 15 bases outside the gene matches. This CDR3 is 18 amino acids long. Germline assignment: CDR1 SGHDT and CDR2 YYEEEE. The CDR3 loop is CASSLTRDRVHIQETQYF. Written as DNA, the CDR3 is TGTGCCAGCAGCCTTACCCGGGACAGGGTACACATACAAGAGACCCAGTACTTC.

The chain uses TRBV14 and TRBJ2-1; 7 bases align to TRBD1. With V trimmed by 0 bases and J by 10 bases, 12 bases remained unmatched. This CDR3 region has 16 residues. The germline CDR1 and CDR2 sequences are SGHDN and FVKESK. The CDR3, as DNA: TGTGCCAGCAGCCAAGATCGAGACAGGGTTGTAGTCGAGCAGTTCTTC. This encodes CASSQDRDRVVVEQFF.

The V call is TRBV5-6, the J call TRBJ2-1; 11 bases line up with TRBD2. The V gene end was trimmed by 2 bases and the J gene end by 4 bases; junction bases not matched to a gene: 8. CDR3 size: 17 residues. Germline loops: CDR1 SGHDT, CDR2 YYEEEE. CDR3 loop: CASSLRLAGKIYNEQFF. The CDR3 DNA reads TGTGCCAGCAGCTTACGACTAGCGGGGAAGATATACAATGAGCAGTTCTTC.

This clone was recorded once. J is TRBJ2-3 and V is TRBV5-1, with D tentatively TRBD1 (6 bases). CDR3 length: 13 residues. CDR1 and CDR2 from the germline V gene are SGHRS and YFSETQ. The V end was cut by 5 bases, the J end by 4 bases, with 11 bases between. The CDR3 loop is CASRRAGADTQYF. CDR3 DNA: TGCGCCAGCAGGAGGGCAGGGGCAGATACGCAGTATTTT.

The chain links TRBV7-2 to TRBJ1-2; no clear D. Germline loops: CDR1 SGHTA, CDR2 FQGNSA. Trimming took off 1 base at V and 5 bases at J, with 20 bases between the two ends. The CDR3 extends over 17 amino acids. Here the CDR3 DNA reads TGTGCCAGCAGCTTAGGTCGTAAGTCACCGAGCCCTTATGGCTACACCTTC. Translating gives CASSLGRKSPSPYGYTF. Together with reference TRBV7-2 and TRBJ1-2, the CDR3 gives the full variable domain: GAGVSQSPSNKVTEKGKDVELRCDPISGHTALYWYRQSLGQGLEFLIYFQGNSAPDKSGLPSDRFSAERTGGSVSTLTIQRTQQEDSAVYLCASSLGRKSPSPYGYTFGSGTRLTVV.

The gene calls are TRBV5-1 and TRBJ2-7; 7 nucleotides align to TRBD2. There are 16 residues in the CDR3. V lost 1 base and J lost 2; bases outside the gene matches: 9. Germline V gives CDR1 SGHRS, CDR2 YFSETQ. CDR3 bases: TGCGCCAGCAGCTTGCTGTCTTCGGGGGGTACCTACGAGCAGTACTTC. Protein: CASSLLSSGGTYEQYF.

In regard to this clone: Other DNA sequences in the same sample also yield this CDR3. The CDR3 reads CASSGTGGETQYF. The CDR3, as DNA: TGTGCCAGCAGCGGGACAGGGGGAGAGACCCAGTACTTC. The gene calls are TRBV5-4 and TRBJ2-5; 11 nucleotides line up with TRBD1. CDR1 is SGHNT and CDR2 is YYREEE in the germline V gene (reference sequence). CDR3 length: 13 amino acids. J gave up 4 bases and V 4 bases, and 0 bases lay outside the gene matches.

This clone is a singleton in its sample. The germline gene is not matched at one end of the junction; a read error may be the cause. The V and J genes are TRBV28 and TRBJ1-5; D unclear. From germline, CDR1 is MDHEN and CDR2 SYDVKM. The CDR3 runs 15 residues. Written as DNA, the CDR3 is TGTGCCAGCACTTTACTCTCGGGGAGCAATCAGCCCCAGCATTTT. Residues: CASTLLSGSNQPQHF.

The CDR3 region is CASSGSDRLYGYTF. The CDR3 bases are TGTGCCAGTAGTGGGTCGGACAGACTCTATGGCTACACCTTC. The chain joins TRBV19 to TRBJ1-2; the D gene is possibly TRBD1 (6 bases). Per germline, CDR1 LNHDA and CDR2 SQIVND (reference sequence). This CDR3 spans 14 amino acids. Trimming cost V 5 bases and J 4 bases, with 14 bases left between them. Full variable domain (outside the CDR3, taken from reference TRBV19 and TRBJ1-2): DGGITQSPKYLFRKEGQNVTLSCEQNLNHDAMYWYRQDPGQGLRLIYYSQIVNDFQKGDIAEGYSVSREKKESFPLTVTSAQKNPTAFYLCASSGSDRLYGYTFGSGTRLTVV.

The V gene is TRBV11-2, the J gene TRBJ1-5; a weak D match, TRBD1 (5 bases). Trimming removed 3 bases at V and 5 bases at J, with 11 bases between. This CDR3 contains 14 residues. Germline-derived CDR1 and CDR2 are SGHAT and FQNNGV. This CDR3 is CASSFSGRDQPQHF. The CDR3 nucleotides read TGTGCCAGCAGCTTCTCGGGACGGGATCAGCCCCAGCATTTT.

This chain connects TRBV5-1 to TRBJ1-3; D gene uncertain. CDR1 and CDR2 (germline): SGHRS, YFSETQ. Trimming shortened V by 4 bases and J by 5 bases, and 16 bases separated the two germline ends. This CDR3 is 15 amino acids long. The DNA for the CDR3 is TGCGCCAGCAGCCCCCCTGACGCATCTCGAAACACCATATATTTT. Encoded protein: CASSPPDASRNTIYF.

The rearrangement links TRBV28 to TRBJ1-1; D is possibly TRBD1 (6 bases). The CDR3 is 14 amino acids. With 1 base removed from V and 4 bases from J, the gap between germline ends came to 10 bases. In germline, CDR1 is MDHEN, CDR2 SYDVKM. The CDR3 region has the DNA TGTGCCAGCAGTTTATTGGGGGGCCGCACTGAAGCTTTCTTT. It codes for CASSLLGGRTEAFF.

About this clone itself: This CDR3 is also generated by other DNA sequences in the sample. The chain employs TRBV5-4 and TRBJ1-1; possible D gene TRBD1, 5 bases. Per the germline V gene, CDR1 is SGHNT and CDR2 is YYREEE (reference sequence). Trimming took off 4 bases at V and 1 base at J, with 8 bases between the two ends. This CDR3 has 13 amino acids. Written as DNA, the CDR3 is TGTGCCAGCAGCCCTACAGGGAACACTGAAGCTTTCTTT. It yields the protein CASSPTGNTEAFF.